The clone carrying this TCR beta chain has only a few counts. Its antigen is as yet unknown. TCRdb processed the RT-PCR reads anew with MiXCR; each CDR3 protein has one entry. The sample gives over 150,000 distinct CDR3 sequences, under 13% of which show up once; around 12% is in the top ten. J gave up 4 bases and V 6 bases, and 14 bases lay outside the gene matches. CDR3 length equals 18 residues. The data belong to a study of response to subunit inactivated influenza vaccine. Study-wide results and limits: Seasonal influenza vaccination, on each occasion, was suggested by the authors to recruit few new T cells.

This specimen was non-naive T cells sorted from PBMCs, taken roughly 6 weeks after vaccination. The genes are TRBV12-3 or TRBV12-4 and TRBJ2-1; TRBD2 matches 11 bases. The receptor was isolated from a man over 45 who received an inactivated influenza vaccine. The CDR3 is CASSSTSGDWGNYNEQFF. The DNA of the CDR3 is TGTGCCAGCAGCTCGACTAGCGGGGACTGGGGCAATTACAATGAGCAGTTCTTC.